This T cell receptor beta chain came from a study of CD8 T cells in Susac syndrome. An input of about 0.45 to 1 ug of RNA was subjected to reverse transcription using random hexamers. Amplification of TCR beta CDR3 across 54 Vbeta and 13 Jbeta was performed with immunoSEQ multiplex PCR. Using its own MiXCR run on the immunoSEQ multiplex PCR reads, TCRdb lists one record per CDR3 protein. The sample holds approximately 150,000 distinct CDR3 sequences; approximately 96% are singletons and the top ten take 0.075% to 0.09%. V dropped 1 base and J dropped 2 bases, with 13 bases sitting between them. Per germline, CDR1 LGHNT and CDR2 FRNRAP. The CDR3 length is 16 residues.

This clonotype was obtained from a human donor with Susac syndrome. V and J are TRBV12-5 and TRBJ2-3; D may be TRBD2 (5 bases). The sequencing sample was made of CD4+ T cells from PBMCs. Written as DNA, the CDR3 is TGTGCTAGTGGTTTGGCTAAGACTACCTACACAGATACGCAGTATTTT. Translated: CASGLAKTTYTDTQYF. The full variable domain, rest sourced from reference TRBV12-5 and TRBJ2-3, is DARVTQTPRHKVTEMGQEVTMRCQPILGHNTVFWYRQTMMQGLELLAYFRNRAPLDDSGMPKDRFSAEMPDATLATLKIQPSEPRDSAVYFCASGLAKTTYTDTQYFGPGTRLTVL.